This TCR beta chain originates from a study of shared clonotypes between healthy human individuals. Study information: The donor group consisted of a couple of women and a few men, aged 18 to 49.

The assay was carried out at the deep level. Sequencing used immunoSEQ multiplex PCR; TCRdb keeps in-frame clones, though not all of them. The sample lists about 1 million clones; about 76% were seen once. CDR3 size: 15 residues. Germline CDR1 and CDR2: MNHNY and SVGAGI (reference sequence). V lost 0 bases and J 2 bases, leaving 11 bases between the germline ends. Material: memory CD4+ T cells sorted from blood. Subset of the sample: CD45RA-negative fraction. The clonotype comes from a man between 18 and 29 years old in good health. The chain is built from TRBV6-6 and TRBJ2-7; D uncertain. CDR3 protein: CASSYSGQATYEQYF. In DNA, the CDR3 is TGTGCCAGCAGTTACTCAGGGCAGGCCACCTACGAGCAGTACTTC.